The rows below give T cell receptor beta chains drawn from one sample of a study of T cells in localized non-small cell lung cancer. TCRdb's table, derived via immunoSEQ multiplex PCR, lists solely in-frame clones and lacks some. The sample holds about 19,000 clones, about 83% seen once. Sequences were derived from peripheral blood, sampled before any cancer treatment. Receptors were obtained from a female donor at least 60 years old with stage I lung adenocarcinoma. Each CDR3 is given with its conserved first and last residue. D genes are given only for firm matches. Some rows mark clone size as missing; the rest say once, few, many or name a class of expanded clone.

length	size	D	J	V	CDR3	DNA
15	NA	NA	TRBJ1-1	TRBV6-5	CASNPDGGMNTEAFF	TGTGCCAGCAACCCGGACGGAGGGATGAACACTGAAGCTTTCTTT
13	NA	TRBD1	TRBJ1-2	TRBV11-2	CASSLGTGSGYTF	TGTGCCAGCAGCTTGGGGACAGGGTCTGGCTACACCTTC
13	NA	NA	TRBJ2-7	TRBV19	CASSPLSSYEQYF	TGTGCCAGCAGCCCCCTTAGCTCCTACGAGCAGTACTTC
14	few	NA	TRBJ2-5	TRBV30	CAWSKGGTSETQYF	TGTGCCTGGAGTAAGGGGGGCACTTCGGAGACCCAGTACTTC
15	few	TRBD1	TRBJ1-1	TRBV7-3	CASSLAGGMNTEAFF	TGTGCCAGCAGCTTGGCAGGGGGCATGAACACTGAAGCTTTCTTT
15	once	NA	TRBJ2-3	TRBV5-1	CASSLEAVVADTQYF	TGCGCCAGCAGCTTGGAGGCAGTCGTAGCAGATACGCAGTATTTT
15	NA	NA	TRBJ1-1	TRBV27	CASSPRQIMNTEAFF	TGTGCCAGCAGTCCCCGACAGATCATGAACACTGAAGCTTTCTTT
14	NA	NA	TRBJ2-3	TRBV18	CASSWGGPTDTQYF	TGTGCCAGCTCGTGGGGGGGCCCTACAGATACGCAGTATTTT
14	NA	TRBD1	TRBJ1-2	TRBV6-6	CASSYNGQGNGYTF	TGTGCCAGCAGTTACAACGGACAGGGGAATGGCTACACCTTC
13	NA	NA	TRBJ1-1	TRBV2	CASKAQANTEAFF	TGTGCCAGCAAAGCACAGGCGAACACTGAAGCTTTCTTT
15	once	TRBD2	TRBJ2-3	TRBV30	CAWSEAYGGGDTQYF	TGTGCCTGGAGTGAAGCGTACGGGGGGGGCGATACGCAGTATTTT
13	NA	NA	TRBJ2-1	TRBV19	CASSGLVRNEQFF	TGTGCCAGTAGTGGACTGGTTAGGAATGAGCAGTTCTTC
17	NA	NA	TRBJ1-4	TRBV5-6	CASSLELAPLSGEKLFF	TGTGCCAGCAGCTTGGAATTGGCCCCTCTCTCGGGAGAAAAACTGTTTTTT
15	NA	TRBD1	TRBJ1-1	TRBV14	CASSRAPRTGYEAFF	TGTGCCAGCAGCCGAGCCCCAAGGACAGGCTATGAAGCTTTCTTT
16	NA	NA	TRBJ2-2	TRBV9	CASNPGGLLDTGELFF	TGTGCCAGCAATCCAGGGGGGCTTTTGGACACCGGGGAGCTGTTTTTT
15	NA	NA	TRBJ1-1	TRBV2	CASSEAGGRNTEAFF	TGTGCCAGCAGTGAAGCGGGGGGGCGGAACACTGAAGCTTTCTTT
14	few	NA	TRBJ1-6	TRBV7-9	CASSPSAGYSPLHF	TGTGCCAGCAGCCCTAGTGCCGGTTATTCACCCCTCCACTTT
17	NA	TRBD1	TRBJ1-6	TRBV2	CASKWDSGTGTYSPLHF	TGTGCCAGCAAGTGGGATTCCGGGACAGGAACCTATTCACCCCTCCACTTT
15	once	NA	TRBJ2-3	TRBV25-1	CASGELSPSTDTQYF	TGTGCCAGCGGAGAATTATCCCCTAGCACAGATACGCAGTATTTT
16	NA	NA	TRBJ1-4	TRBV7-2	CASRTQGLGTNEKLFF	TGTGCCAGCAGGACACAGGGACTCGGAACTAATGAAAAACTGTTTTTT
16	once	TRBD2	TRBJ2-3	TRBV5-8	CASSLERGGLADTQYF	TGTGCCAGCAGCTTGGAGCGGGGGGGCCTCGCAGATACGCAGTATTTT
16	NA	TRBD1	TRBJ1-1	TRBV7-9	CASSPGGTARDTEAFF	TGTGCCAGCAGCCCAGGAGGGACAGCGAGGGACACTGAAGCTTTCTTT
14	NA	TRBD2	TRBJ2-5	TRBV19	CASSMSGGRETQYF	TGTGCCAGTAGTATGAGCGGGGGGAGGGAGACCCAGTACTTC
13	hyperexpanded	NA	TRBJ2-1	TRBV30	CAWSRPPSNEQFF	TGTGCCTGGAGTAGACCTCCTAGCAATGAGCAGTTCTTC
14	NA	NA	TRBJ1-5	TRBV2	CASSVGVSNQPQHF	TGTGCCAGCAGTGTAGGCGTTAGCAATCAGCCCCAGCATTTT
13	once	TRBD1	TRBJ2-7	TRBV6-6	CASRLAGGNEQYF	TGTGCCAGCAGATTAGCAGGGGGCAACGAGCAGTACTTC
15	NA	NA	TRBJ2-1	TRBV4-1	CASSPVRGGYNEQFF	TGCGCCAGCAGCCCAGTACGAGGGGGCTACAATGAGCAGTTCTTC
13	NA	NA	TRBJ1-1	TRBV19	CASSILRDTEAFF	TGTGCCAGTAGTATTCTGCGGGACACTGAAGCTTTCTTT
17	NA	NA	TRBJ2-7	TRBV21-1	CASSKERGRDKEYEQYF	TGTGCCAGCAGCAAAGAACGGGGAAGGGACAAGGAGTACGAGCAGTACTTC
18	NA	NA	TRBJ1-1	TRBV27	CASSLKGWGTLLNTEAFF	TGTGCCAGCAGTTTGAAAGGATGGGGGACCCTGTTGAACACTGAAGCTTTCTTT
13	NA	NA	TRBJ1-1	TRBV19	CASSIGPNTEAFF	TGTGCCAGTAGTATTGGGCCGAACACTGAAGCTTTCTTT
21	NA	TRBD2	TRBJ2-2	TRBV7-8	CASRGEVKSGAYLANTGELFF	TGTGCCAGCAGGGGCGAGGTGAAAAGCGGGGCCTATCTTGCGAACACCGGGGAGCTGTTTTTT
12	NA	NA	TRBJ2-1	TRBV19	CASSIRYNEQFF	TGTGCCAGTAGTATTCGGTACAATGAGCAGTTCTTC
15	NA	NA	TRBJ2-4	TRBV6-5	CASRTNRGPPNIQYF	TGTGCCAGCAGAACTAACCGGGGCCCTCCAAACATTCAGTACTTC
14	NA	TRBD1	TRBJ1-4	TRBV7-2	CASSRTGSSEKLFF	TGTGCCAGCAGCCGGACAGGGAGTAGTGAAAAACTGTTTTTT
12	NA	NA	TRBJ2-5	TRBV9	CASSVDGETQYF	TGTGCCAGCAGCGTAGATGGAGAGACCCAGTACTTC
17	NA	TRBD1	TRBJ2-3	TRBV15	CATSPRRGTGDTDTQYF	TGTGCCACCAGCCCCAGGAGGGGGACAGGGGACACAGATACGCAGTATTTT
14	NA	NA	TRBJ2-1	TRBV19	CASSAGRTYNEQFF	TGTGCCAGTAGTGCGGGACGTACCTACAATGAGCAGTTCTTC
14	NA	NA	TRBJ2-3	TRBV19	CASSPGRGSDTQYF	TGTGCCAGTAGTCCGGGACGGGGGTCAGATACGCAGTATTTT
12	NA	NA	TRBJ1-2	TRBV5-6	CASSLKTGPYTF	TGTGCCAGCAGCTTAAAGACAGGCCCCTACACCTTC
16	once	TRBD1	TRBJ1-1	TRBV10-3	CASGTGQVGPNTEAFF	TGTGCCAGCGGGACAGGCCAAGTTGGGCCGAACACTGAAGCTTTCTTT